The 21 T cell receptor beta chains presented below share a single source sample, sequenced in a study of metastatic and nonmetastatic thyroid tumors. TCRdb re-called the PCR reads with MiXCR. This table holds 15,000 to 20,000 clones, about 33% found once. Every patient underwent thyroid surgery untreated. Sequenced input: adjacent normal tissue. These receptors all come from a female donor with papillary thyroid cancer or a benign thyroid nodule (not recorded which). Some clones in this sample may be carry-over from other donors' samples.

Only a few counts were recorded for this clone. The chain combines TRBV7-3 with TRBJ1-5; D perhaps matches TRBD1 (6 bases). With 7 bases removed from V and 3 bases from J, the gap between germline ends came to 16 bases. The length of the CDR3 is 15 residues. Germline V gene data show CDR1 as SGHTA and CDR2 as FQGTGA. CDR3 sequence reads: CASTFSRGANQPQHF. The CDR3 region has the DNA TGTGCCAGCACCTTCTCCCGGGGGGCCAATCAGCCCCAGCATTTT.

There are many counts of this clone. The J gene is TRBJ2-5, the V gene TRBV20-1; 10 nucleotides agree with TRBD2. This CDR3 comprises 14 residues. The V gene's germline CDR1 is DFQATT and CDR2 SNEGSKA (reference sequence). J was trimmed by 4 bases and V by 6 bases; bases with no gene match: 8. The chain's CDR3 is CSAISSGGGETQYF. In nucleotides, the CDR3 is TGCAGTGCCATTTCTAGCGGGGGAGGAGAGACCCAGTACTTC.

This chain connects TRBV7-9 to TRBJ2-1, with D unresolved. The CDR3 extends over 11 amino acids. Germline lookup yields CDR1 SEHNR and CDR2 FQNEAQ (reference sequence). The V and J ends lost 1 base and 9 bases respectively, with 4 bases between them. The CDR3 here is CASSLEREQFF. The CDR3 nucleotides are TGTGCCAGCAGCTTAGAACGTGAGCAGTTCTTC.

This clone has more than one count but fewer than ten. The chain carries TRBV6-1 and TRBJ1-2; D not certain. V was trimmed by 6 bases and J by 7 bases, leaving 18 bases between them. CDR1 is MNHNS and CDR2 is SASEGT in the germline V gene. This CDR3 is 14 amino acids long. DNA of the CDR3: TGTGCCAGCAGCTTTCGACAAGCCTCGGGTGGCTACACCTTC. Translation: CASSFRQASGGYTF.

This clone was found a few times. This rearrangement joins TRBV5-1 to TRBJ2-1; TRBD1 matches 9 bases. Trimming took 5 bases from V and 6 from J; bases not matched to a gene: 15. This CDR3 region has 17 residues. Germline lookup yields CDR1 SGHRS and CDR2 YFSETQ. The CDR3 coding sequence is TGCGCCAGCAGTTTTTCCGGGACAGGGTCCATGGGCAATGAGCAGTTCTTC. Amino acids: CASSFSGTGSMGNEQFF. Variable domain in full (rest from reference TRBV5-1 and TRBJ2-1): KAGVTQTPRYLIKTRGQQVTLSCSPISGHRSVSWYQQTPGQGLQFLFEYFSETQRNKGNFPGRFSGRQFSNSRSEMNVSTLELGDSALYLCASSFSGTGSMGNEQFFGPGTRLTVL.

This clone was counted only a few times. The V call is TRBV6-2 or TRBV6-3, the J call TRBJ1-6; the D is unclear. The CDR3 loop spans 13 amino acids. Trimming cost V 0 bases and J 7 bases, with 4 bases left between them. Germline assignment: CDR1 MNHEY and CDR2 SVGEGT. The CDR3 nucleotides read TGTGCCAGCAGTTACTCGAACAATTCACCCCTCCACTTT. It yields the protein CASSYSNNSPLHF.

This clone was seen a handful of times. V is TRBV6-5 and J is TRBJ1-6, with 9 bases lining up with TRBD1. The CDR3 runs 15 residues. The ends lost 6 bases at V and 8 bases at J; junction bases unmatched: 8. Looked up from germline, CDR1 is MNHEY and CDR2 is SVGAGI. CDR3 coding DNA: TGTGCCAGCAGCTTACTGACAGGGGGGGATTCACCCCTCCACTTT. Translation: CASSLLTGGDSPLHF.

By proportion, this clone is medium-sized. The chain joins TRBV6-1 to TRBJ1-4; D gene ambiguous. Per germline, CDR1 MNHNS and CDR2 SASEGT. V was cut by 4 bases and J by 15 bases, with 18 bases left in between. The CDR3 is 13 residues long. CDR3 loop: CASSAVSTRRLFF. The CDR3 region has the DNA TGTGCCAGCAGTGCGGTTTCGACGCGACGTTTGTTTTTT.

This clone was picked up a small number of times. The chain employs TRBV6-1 and TRBJ1-4, with 7 bases fitting TRBD1. Germline V gene sequence: CDR1 MNHNS, CDR2 SASEGT. This CDR3 has 13 residues. The V and J ends lost 6 bases and 8 bases, in that order; junction bases with no gene match: 6. The DNA of the CDR3 is TGTGCCAGCAGCGGGACAGTCAAAGAAAAACTGTTTTTT. It yields the protein CASSGTVKEKLFF.

The chain is built from TRBV11-2 and TRBJ2-7; D tentatively fits TRBD1 or TRBD2 (6 bases each). CDR3 length: 14 amino acids. With 1 base removed from V and 4 bases from J, the gap between germline ends came to 11 bases. Germline V gives CDR1 SGHAT, CDR2 FQNNGV. CDR3 sequence (DNA): TGTGCCAGCAGCTTAGGGGGGGCGGAATACGAGCAGTACTTC. Amino acids: CASSLGGAEYEQYF.

The chain has TRBV28 and TRBJ1-6; D unresolved. The length of the CDR3 is 12 residues. Germline V lookup: CDR1 MDHEN, CDR2 SYDVKM. The V end was cut by 6 bases, the J end by 8 bases, with 8 bases between. The CDR3 loop reads CASRGTDSPLHF. CDR3 DNA sequence: TGTGCCAGCAGGGGAACGGATTCACCCCTCCACTTT.

V gene TRBV6-6 combines with J gene TRBJ1-4, with D tentatively TRBD1 (5 bases). The CDR3 is 17 residues long. Germline V gene data show CDR1 as MNHNY and CDR2 as SVGAGI (reference sequence). V shed 0 bases and J shed 0 bases, with 11 bases lying between them. CDR3 sequence reads: CASSYSSLGPTNEKLFF. For the CDR3, the DNA is TGTGCCAGCAGTTACTCGAGTTTGGGACCAACTAATGAAAAACTGTTTTTT.

V is TRBV11-2 and J is TRBJ1-1; TRBD1 might be the D (5 bases). Germline assignment: CDR1 SGHAT and CDR2 FQNNGV. The CDR3 extends over 14 amino acids. Trimming shortened V by 2 bases and J by 12 bases, and 19 bases separated the two germline ends. The CDR3 sequence is CASSLNSDRVGSFF. The CDR3 DNA sequence: TGTGCCAGCAGCTTAAATTCTGACAGAGTTGGGTCTTTCTTT.

J is TRBJ1-5 and V is TRBV6-1, with a tentative D call TRBD1 (5 bases). Germline assignment: CDR1 MNHNS and CDR2 SASEGT. With 3 bases removed from V and 7 bases from J, the gap between germline ends came to 16 bases. CDR3 length: 15 residues. In nucleotides, the CDR3 is TGTGCCAGCAGTGAGGAATCTCTTCGGGGCCAGCCCCAGCATTTT. Translated, it gives CASSEESLRGQPQHF.

The CDR3 region has the DNA TGTGCCTGTAGCCTGGTTAGGGGGCGCAATTCACCCCTCCACTTT. This encodes CACSLVRGRNSPLHF. V and J are TRBV5-8 and TRBJ1-6, with 7 bases fitting TRBD1. Trimming cost V 10 bases and J 7 bases; bases outside gene matches: 14. Germline loops: CDR1 SGHTS, CDR2 YDEGEE. CDR3 length: 15 amino acids.

V is TRBV30 and J is TRBJ1-5; no firm D call. V dropped 3 bases and J dropped 0 bases, with 9 bases sitting between them. The CDR3 spans 14 residues. In germline, CDR1 is GTSNPN, CDR2 SVGIG (reference sequence). In DNA form, the CDR3 reads TGTGCCTGGAGCCCCCTGAATAGCAATCAGCCCCAGCATTTT. Its translation is CAWSPLNSNQPQHF. Combining the CDR3 with reference TRBV30 and TRBJ1-5 gives the whole variable domain SQTIHQWPATLVQPVGSPLSLECTVEGTSNPNLYWYRQAAGRGLQLLFYSVGIGQISSEVPQNLSASRPQDRQFILSSKKLLLSDSGFYLCAWSPLNSNQPQHFGDGTRLSIL.

This clone was recorded a few times. The chain employs TRBV28 and TRBJ1-1; D call uncertain. Germline values: CDR1 MDHEN, CDR2 SYDVKM. The CDR3 contains 11 residues. V dropped 9 bases and J dropped 0 bases, with 5 bases sitting between them. The CDR3 region is CASKVNTEAFF. Here the CDR3 DNA reads TGTGCCAGTAAGGTGAACACTGAAGCTTTCTTT.

The chain has TRBV6-1 and TRBJ1-2; TRBD1 might be the D (6 bases). CDR3 length: 15 residues. From germline, CDR1 is MNHNS and CDR2 SASEGT. The V end was cut by 5 bases, the J end by 3 bases, with 16 bases between. CDR3 sequence: CASSPEGRGHYGYTF. The CDR3 coding sequence is TGTGCCAGCAGTCCTGAGGGCAGGGGCCACTATGGCTACACCTTC.

This chain uses TRBV5-1 with TRBJ1-6; D gene unclear. CDR3 size: 13 residues. Between the trimmed V and J ends, which lost 0 bases and 10 bases, there was a span of 8 bases. The germline gives CDR1 SGHRS, CDR2 YFSETQ. CDR3 in amino acids: CASSLGQSSPLHF. CDR3 coding DNA: TGCGCCAGCAGCTTGGGCCAGAGCTCACCCCTCCACTTT.

The rearrangement links TRBV6-5 to TRBJ2-3; 8 bases are a match to TRBD2. This CDR3 spans 14 amino acids. With V trimmed by 4 bases and J by 6 bases, 6 bases remained unmatched. Looked up from germline, CDR1 is MNHEY and CDR2 is SVGAGI. Written as DNA, the CDR3 is TGTGCCAGCAGTTTCGCCCGCGGGGGGGATACGCAGTATTTT. Translating it yields CASSFARGGDTQYF.

The V call is TRBV2, the J call TRBJ1-5; maybe TRBD1 (5 bases). CDR1 SNHLY and CDR2 FYNNEI come from the germline V gene. Trimming removed 7 bases at V and 7 bases at J, with 23 bases between. The CDR3 is 16 residues long. The CDR3 spells CASNPRGFQRGQPQHF. CDR3 bases: TGTGCCAGCAATCCGCGGGGATTCCAGAGGGGACAGCCCCAGCATTTT. The whole variable domain, filled in from reference TRBV2 and TRBJ1-5, reads EPEVTQTPSHQVTQMGQEVILRCVPISNHLYFYWYRQILGQKVEFLVSFYNNEISEKSEIFDDQFSVERPDGSNFTLKIRSTKLEDSAMYFCASNPRGFQRGQPQHFGDGTRLSIL.